A single TCR beta chain is shown here with its context. Its antigen is undetermined. Blood CD8+ and CD4+ T cells underwent high-throughput TCR beta sequencing. The CD8+ and CD4+ T cells were isolated magnetically using a negative isolation approach, whereas the TEMRA cells were enriched by FACS. Deletions cut 2 bases from V and 2 bases from J, with 12 bases between. This CDR3 is 16 amino acids long. Per the germline V gene, CDR1 is LGHNA and CDR2 is YNFKEQ. It was with random hexamers that about 0.45 to 1 ug RNA was reverse transcribed. The authors amplified TCR beta CDR3 across 54 Vbeta and 13 Jbeta using immunoSEQ multiplex PCR. TCRdb itself ran the immunoSEQ multiplex PCR reads through MiXCR, one entry per CDR3 protein. The sample comprises about 140,000 distinct CDR3 sequences, roughly 94% of which are singletons, and about 0.26% rests with the top ten. These data are taken from a study of CD8 T cells in Susac syndrome. Study-wide results and caveats: The study conceded that its TCR sequencing and HLA analysis involved relatively few individuals.

The chain links TRBV4-2 to TRBJ2-2, with D possibly being TRBD2 (5 bases). Material for sequencing was CD8+ T cells from PBMCs. The clonotype was recovered from a human donor in good health. The CDR3 nucleotides read TGTGCCAGCAGCCAAACTAGGCGGTCTAACACCGGGGAGCTGTTTTTT. Its translation: CASSQTRRSNTGELFF.